The present TCR beta chain was sequenced within a study of blood T cell repertoires in COVID-19. At the level of the study: In each case, the material was cDNA or gDNA derived from T cells, B-cell-depleted T cells, or PBMCs.

Per germline, CDR1 SGHTA and CDR2 FQGTGA. Trimming stripped 4 bases from V and 4 bases from J, with 13 bases between. This CDR3 contains 15 residues. Participant ages covered roughly 18 to 89 years across about 25 US areas. For recovered donors of Cohort 3, there were two negative PCRs, clearance, or symptom resolution. Authors' methods: Quantification of nucleated cells was approximated via reference gene primer amplification. Clones were sequenced by immunoSEQ multiplex PCR, and TCRdb holds only the in-frame ones, with some missing. D and trimming come from the DNA, and the V and J calls and clone size come from that table. The sample records under 450,000 clones, more than 75% being singletons.

The sequence was obtained from a man aged 25 to 40 who had recovered from COVID-19. J is TRBJ2-2 and V is TRBV7-3, with a tentative D call TRBD2 (6 bases). The specimen sequenced was PBMCs or T cells enriched from blood (not recorded which). This CDR3 is CASSSRRGTTGELFF. CDR3 DNA sequence: TGTGCCAGCAGCTCGCGGAGGGGTACCACCGGGGAGCTGTTTTTT.